This T cell receptor (beta chain) comes out of a study of T cells in Graves' hyperthyroidism and ophthalmopathy. Germline-derived CDR1 and CDR2 are LNHDA and SQIVND (reference sequence). The V end lost 10 bases, the J end lost 4 bases, and 13 bases lay between the germline ends. CDR3 length: 12 amino acids. This clonotype has a handful of counts. Using RNA transcripts as the source, TCR beta CDR3 regions were amplified. First-round RT-PCR targeting the TCR CDR3 was performed with the HTBI primer set. MiXCR, run by TCRdb on the multiplex PCR reads, gives a single entry per CDR3 protein. Of around 600,000 distinct CDR3 sequences in the sample, approximately 42% were seen once.

Sequencing was performed on peripheral blood or thyroid tissue (not recorded which). The rearrangement uses TRBV19 and TRBJ1-1, with a weak D call TRBD1 (5 bases). This receptor was obtained from an adult man with Graves' disease, either hyperthyroidism or ophthalmopathy (not recorded which). The CDR3 coding sequence is TGTGCCACCCGGGCGGGGGGCACTGAAGCTTTCTTT. Its translation is CATRAGGTEAFF.